A single sample is the source of the 27 T cell receptor beta chains below, sequenced in a study of T-cell memory formation after mild COVID-19 (dated by TCRdb to the early 2020s). The library was built by means of 5' RACE. Sequencing was carried out with an Illumina NovaSeq 6000. TCRdb cleaned the public reads at Q25 with fastp, built clones with MiXCR and kept in-frame beta chains. Rows with a matching CDR3 protein are joined into one entry that keeps the most common DNA and genes. Within this sample are hundreds of thousands of distinct CDR3 sequences, with 15% of them counted one time only. The ten largest clones take up 22% of the sample. The sequenced material came from PBMCs or a T cell subset sorted from them (not recorded which). Receptor source: a man between 18 and 29 years old who had mild COVID-19 (a few samples of this study predate the infection). The sample titles of this study are shuffled in the database, so cell type and time point are left out; the donor was told from shared clones.

The chain couples TRBV5-1 to TRBJ2-6; 7 bases line up with TRBD2. The germline CDR1 and CDR2 sequences are SGHRS and YFSETQ. J lost 0 bases, V lost 3 bases, and 6 bases had no gene match. The CDR3 contains 17 residues. The CDR3 protein is CASSWEGSSSGANVLTF. DNA for the CDR3: TGCGCCAGCAGCTGGGAGGGGTCGAGCTCTGGGGCCAACGTCCTGACTTTC.

The genes are TRBV10-3 and TRBJ1-1; 9 nucleotides match TRBD1. In germline, CDR1 is ENHRY, CDR2 SYGVKD. CDR3 length: 14 residues. V was pared by 6 bases and J by 1 base, with 3 bases of the junction left unmatched. Here the CDR3 reads CAISGQGWNTEAFF. The CDR3 coding sequence is TGTGCCATCAGCGGACAGGGGTGGAACACTGAAGCTTTCTTT.

V usage is TRBV6-4 and J usage is TRBJ1-2, with D possibly matching TRBD1 (5 bases). The CDR3 runs 17 residues. Trimming left V 0 bases short and J 5 bases short, with 19 bases between. CDR1 is MRHNA and CDR2 is SNTAGT in the germline V gene. CDR3 residues: CASSDSSLRGSLYGYTF. The CDR3 DNA follows: TGTGCCAGCAGTGACTCGAGTCTAAGGGGAAGTCTGTATGGCTACACCTTC.

This clonotype was detected a few times. The CDR3, as DNA: TGTGCCAGCAGTTGGGACAACAATCAGCCCCAGCATTTT. Its translation: CASSWDNNQPQHF. J is TRBJ1-5 and V is TRBV12-3 or TRBV12-4, with a possible D match to TRBD1 (6 bases). This CDR3 has 13 residues. Trimming took off 4 bases at V and 3 bases at J, with 7 bases between the two ends.

The chain joins TRBV6-2 or TRBV6-3 to TRBJ2-5; D is undetermined. Germline V gene lookup returns CDR1 MNHEY and CDR2 SVGEGT. The V end was cut by 2 bases, the J end by 5 bases, with 9 bases between. CDR3 size: 13 residues. The CDR3 sequence is CASSYEVRETQYF. CDR3 sequence (DNA): TGTGCCAGCAGTTACGAGGTTCGGGAGACCCAGTACTTC.

This clonotype showed up just a few times. The J gene is TRBJ2-6, the V gene TRBV12-3 or TRBV12-4, with D possibly TRBD1 on 6 matching bases. Deletions cut 3 bases from V and 1 base from J, with 13 bases between. The CDR3 runs 17 residues. CDR3: CASSFLPGQSGANVLTF. The CDR3 nucleotides are TGTGCCAGCAGTTTCCTCCCTGGACAGTCTGGGGCCAACGTCCTGACTTTC.

The chain is built from TRBV7-2 and TRBJ2-3, with TRBD2 identical over 11 bases. CDR3 length: 15 residues. The junction had 8 bases not matched to a gene; V was cut back by 5 bases and J by 7 bases. CDR1 and CDR2 from the germline V gene are SGHTA and FQGNSA. CDR3 in DNA: TGTGCCAGCAGCCGAGGACTAGCGGGCCCATATACGCAGTATTTT. It yields the protein CASSRGLAGPYTQYF. Combining the CDR3 with reference TRBV7-2 and TRBJ2-3 gives the whole variable domain GAGVSQSPSNKVTEKGKDVELRCDPISGHTALYWYRQSLGQGLEFLIYFQGNSAPDKSGLPSDRFSAERTGGSVSTLTIQRTQQEDSAVYLCASSRGLAGPYTQYFGPGTRLTVL.

V gene TRBV7-3 combines with J gene TRBJ2-3; the D gene is possibly TRBD2 (6 bases). This CDR3 region has 14 residues. Germline values: CDR1 SGHTA, CDR2 FQGTGA. With 4 bases removed from V and 4 bases from J, the gap between germline ends came to 12 bases. CDR3 residues: CASSSGLTPDTQYF. CDR3 coding DNA: TGTGCCAGCAGCTCCGGACTAACCCCAGATACGCAGTATTTT.

This clonotype was seen a handful of times. This rearrangement joins TRBV24-1 to TRBJ2-3; TRBD1 matches 8 bases. The CDR3 is made up of 16 amino acids. CDR1 is KGHDR, CDR2 SFDVKD, per germline. V lost 2 bases to trimming and J lost 4 bases; unmatched junction nucleotides: 7. CDR3 DNA sequence: TGTGCCACCAGTGATTGGACAGGGACGACGCCAGATACGCAGTATTTT. Amino acids: CATSDWTGTTPDTQYF.

This sequence joins TRBV20-1 and TRBJ2-3; TRBD2 might be the D (6 bases). V was clipped by 8 bases and J by 1 base, with 13 bases between them. The CDR3 runs 13 residues. CDR1 and CDR2 from the germline V gene are DFQATT and SNEGSKA (reference sequence). The CDR3 region is CSPRGMGTDTQYF. The CDR3 DNA sequence: TGCAGTCCACGGGGGATGGGCACAGATACGCAGTATTTT.

The chain joins TRBV11-2 to TRBJ1-1; D is ambiguous. The V end lost 0 bases, the J end lost 6 bases, and 8 bases lay between the germline ends. CDR3 size: 13 residues. Per germline, CDR1 SGHAT and CDR2 FQNNGV. CDR3 nucleotides: TGTGCCAGCAGCTTAGAAAGCCGCGCTGAAGCTTTCTTT. This sequence encodes CASSLESRAEAFF.

The chain is built from TRBV7-3 and TRBJ2-3, with D unresolved. Germline V gene lookup returns CDR1 SGHTA and CDR2 FQGTGA. The CDR3 sequence is 14 residues long. V was shortened by 1 base and J by 0 bases, with 5 bases between the two germline ends. CDR3: CASSLNPSTDTQYF. CDR3 DNA sequence: TGTGCCAGCAGCTTAAATCCTAGCACAGATACGCAGTATTTT.

The chain carries TRBV29-1 and TRBJ2-1; TRBD2 agrees at 11 bases. V lost 5 bases, J lost 2 bases, and 5 bases stayed unmatched. The CDR3 length is 15 residues. CDR1 and CDR2 (germline): SQVTM, ANQGSEA. Here the CDR3 DNA reads TGCAGCGTTTTAGCGGGAGGGGGGCCCTACAATGAGCAGTTCTTC. It is translated as CSVLAGGGPYNEQFF.

This clonotype was counted many times. The chain uses TRBV24-1 and TRBJ1-4; no clear D. Per germline, CDR1 KGHDR and CDR2 SFDVKD. V was trimmed by 4 bases and J by 4 bases, leaving 18 bases between them. CDR3 length: 17 residues. CDR3 sequence reads: CATSDQPSAGNNEKLFF. CDR3 nucleotides: TGTGCCACCAGTGACCAGCCCTCTGCGGGGAATAATGAAAAACTGTTTTTT.

The CDR3 here is CATSDLGGAFF. The CDR3 DNA reads as TGTGCCACCAGTGACCTCGGGGGAGCTTTCTTT. The chain combines TRBV24-1 with TRBJ1-1, with a possible D match to TRBD1 (5 bases). There are 11 residues in the CDR3. With 4 bases removed from V and 10 bases from J, the gap between germline ends came to 9 bases. CDR1 and CDR2 (germline): KGHDR, SFDVKD.

This clonotype was counted only a few times. This rearrangement joins TRBV5-1 to TRBJ2-2; D is ambiguous. Germline lookup yields CDR1 SGHRS and CDR2 YFSETQ. Deletions cut 4 bases from V and 3 bases from J, with 7 bases between. CDR3 size: 13 residues. The CDR3: CASSTEDTGELFF. CDR3 DNA sequence: TGCGCCAGCAGCACCGAAGACACCGGGGAGCTGTTTTTT.

This clonotype has only a few counts. The chain joins TRBV20-1 to TRBJ2-7; no clear D gene. The V gene lost 1 base and the J gene lost 1 base, with 35 bases spanning the gap. The CDR3 is 22 residues long. The germline V gene has CDR1 DFQATT and CDR2 SNEGSKA (reference sequence). CDR3 loop: CSARARPGFSSTTLTTSYEQYF. In DNA form, the CDR3 reads TGCAGTGCTAGAGCTCGCCCAGGATTCTCCTCTACTACATTGACCACTTCCTACGAGCAGTACTTC.

The rearrangement joins TRBV4-1 to TRBJ1-4; no firm D call. This CDR3 comprises 13 residues. V dropped 8 bases and J dropped 5 bases, with 12 bases sitting between them. Germline CDR1 and CDR2: MGHRA and YSYEKL. CDR3 region: CASLAFGNEKLFF. CDR3 nucleotide sequence: TGCGCCAGCTTAGCCTTCGGCAATGAAAAACTGTTTTTT.

In its sample, this clonotype was seen once. V gene TRBV24-1 combines with J gene TRBJ1-4, with D possibly being TRBD1 (6 bases). Germline V CDR1 and CDR2: KGHDR, SFDVKD. Between the trimmed V and J ends, which lost 4 bases and 7 bases, there was a span of 12 bases. The CDR3 length is 14 residues. The CDR3 sequence: CATSDDTGSEKLFF. The CDR3 DNA sequence: TGTGCCACCAGTGACGATACAGGGAGTGAAAAACTGTTTTTT.

This clonotype has only a few counts. The chain has TRBV12-3 or TRBV12-4 and TRBJ2-7, with D perhaps given as TRBD1 or TRBD2 (6 bases each). The V gene lost 6 bases and the J gene lost 2 bases, with 17 bases spanning the gap. CDR3 length: 15 amino acids. The CDR3 protein is CASSPTGATAYEQYF. Written as DNA, the CDR3 is TGTGCCAGCAGCCCTACGGGGGCCACCGCCTACGAGCAGTACTTC.

The gene calls are TRBV4-3 and TRBJ1-6; D is perhaps TRBD1 (5 bases). The germline gives CDR1 LGHNA, CDR2 YSLEER. The CDR3 sequence is 16 residues long. Trimming left V 0 bases short and J 8 bases short, with 14 bases between. The CDR3 reads CASSQESVGTDSPLHF. The CDR3 nucleotides are TGCGCCAGCAGCCAAGAAAGTGTAGGGACGGATTCACCCCTCCACTTT.

This clonotype has just one count. The V and J genes are TRBV9 and TRBJ1-2, with TRBD1 matching over 7 bases. Germline CDR1 reads SGDLS; CDR2 reads YYNGEE. This CDR3 comprises 14 residues. The J segment lost 4 bases and the V segment lost 0 bases, leaving 3 bases of the junction unmatched. The CDR3 DNA reads TGTGCCAGCAGCGTAGACAGGGGACCCTATGGCTACACCTTC. This sequence encodes CASSVDRGPYGYTF.

The CDR3 loop is CASGQGAPGANVLTF. CDR3 sequence (DNA): TGTGCCAGCGGACAGGGGGCGCCTGGGGCCAACGTCCTGACTTTC. The chain recombines TRBV28 with TRBJ2-6; TRBD1 matches at 11 bases. The junction had 2 bases not matched to a gene; V was cut back by 8 bases and J by 2 bases. Germline V gene sequence: CDR1 MDHEN, CDR2 SYDVKM. This CDR3 has 15 residues.

The chain joins TRBV7-8 to TRBJ2-3, with unresolved D. CDR1 is SGHVS, CDR2 FQNEAQ, per germline. V gave up 4 bases and J gave up 4 bases, with 9 bases separating them. This CDR3 contains 13 residues. The CDR3 protein is CASSSPDADTQYF. The CDR3 nucleotides read TGTGCCAGCAGCTCACCCGATGCAGATACGCAGTATTTT.

This clonotype has a handful of counts. The chain carries TRBV14 and TRBJ2-2; D not resolved. The CDR3 extends over 16 amino acids. Deletions cut 5 bases from V and 6 bases from J, with 19 bases between. The V gene's germline CDR1 is SGHDN and CDR2 FVKESK. The CDR3 sequence is CASSVPSGLRPGELFF. The CDR3 DNA sequence: TGTGCCAGCAGCGTCCCCTCCGGCCTCAGGCCCGGGGAGCTGTTTTTT.

This clonotype was recorded a few times. This chain joins TRBV6-2 or TRBV6-3 and TRBJ2-1, with D maybe TRBD2 (7 bases). Germline V gene sequence: CDR1 MNHEY, CDR2 SVGEGT. The CDR3 loop spans 18 amino acids. Between the trimmed V and J ends, which lost 8 bases and 0 bases, there was a span of 23 bases. The CDR3 here is CASRRLGGGQSSYNEQFF. In nucleotides, the CDR3 is TGTGCCAGCCGCCGGTTGGGGGGGGGGCAAAGCTCCTACAATGAGCAGTTCTTC.

This clonotype was picked up a small number of times. J is TRBJ1-2 and V is TRBV5-6; D perhaps matches TRBD1 (6 bases). This CDR3 contains 15 residues. V gave up 0 bases and J gave up 2 bases, with 11 bases separating them. CDR1 SGHDT and CDR2 YYEEEE come from the germline V gene. The DNA of the CDR3 is TGTGCCAGCAGCTTGGTGGCAGGGGCAAACTATGGCTACACCTTC. Its translation: CASSLVAGANYGYTF. Full variable domain (remainder filled in from reference TRBV5-6 and TRBJ1-2): DAGVTQSPTHLIKTRGQQVTLRCSPKSGHDTVSWYQQALGQGPQFIFQYYEEEERQRGNFPDRFSGHQFPNYSSELNVNALLLGDSALYLCASSLVAGANYGYTFGSGTRLTVV.